Listed here are 6 T cell receptor beta chains from one sample, sequenced in a study of T cells after yellow fever vaccination. TCRdb analysed the 5' RACE reads with MiXCR anew, one entry per CDR3 protein. The table lists about 230,000 distinct CDR3 sequences, around 6.7% of them singletons. The sequencing here drew on CD4+ T cells sorted from PBMCs, taken on the day of the yellow fever booster vaccination. The receptors come from a young man who received the YFV17D yellow fever vaccine.

This clonotype was counted a few times. V gene TRBV12-3 or TRBV12-4 combines with J gene TRBJ2-7; D gene ambiguous. The CDR3 extends over 11 amino acids. Deletions cut 5 bases from V and 3 bases from J, with 5 bases between. As DNA, the CDR3 is TGTGCCAGCAGTACTCTCTACGAGCAGTACTTC. Residues: CASSTLYEQYF.

This clonotype was counted at least ten times. The chain joins TRBV20-1 to TRBJ2-1; 11 nucleotides align to TRBD2. The CDR3 sequence is 14 residues long. Unmatched junction bases numbered 5, after V lost 1 base and J lost 9 bases. Germline assignment: CDR1 DFQATT and CDR2 SNEGSKA (reference sequence). CDR3 region: CSARGTSGLGEQFF. The CDR3 bases are TGCAGTGCTAGAGGGACTAGCGGGCTAGGTGAGCAGTTCTTC.

The chain couples TRBV10-1 to TRBJ2-3; 7 bases agree with TRBD1. CDR3 length: 14 amino acids. V lost 6 bases and J lost 6; bases outside the gene matches: 9. Germline V lookup: CDR1 WNHNN, CDR2 SYGVQD (reference sequence). This chain's CDR3 is CASRDDRDWDTQYF. The CDR3 nucleotides read TGCGCCAGCAGAGATGACAGGGATTGGGATACGCAGTATTTT.

The sample holds many counts of this clonotype. The V call is TRBV5-1, the J call TRBJ2-7; 11 bases are a match to TRBD2. The CDR3 spans 14 residues. Trimming at V came to 0 bases and at J to 6 bases, leaving 2 bases not matched to a gene. CDR1 and CDR2 from the germline V gene are SGHRS and YFSETQ. The CDR3 bases are TGCGCCAGCAGCTTGGAGCTAGCGGGAGGCGAGCAGTACTTC. Amino acids: CASSLELAGGEQYF.

This clonotype was seen ten or more times. The chain recombines TRBV4-3 with TRBJ2-7; the D gene is possibly TRBD2 (5 bases). V lost 0 bases, J lost 0 bases, and 9 bases lay in between. Germline V CDR1 and CDR2: LGHNA, YSLEER. The CDR3 has 15 residues. As DNA, the CDR3 is TGCGCCAGCAGCCAAGAACAGCGGCACTCCTACGAGCAGTACTTC. Translation: CASSQEQRHSYEQYF.

The chain carries TRBV30 and TRBJ2-7; D ambiguous. V was shortened by 2 bases and J by 3 bases, with 8 bases between the two germline ends. This CDR3 comprises 12 residues. The germline V gene has CDR1 GTSNPN and CDR2 SVGIG (reference sequence). This CDR3 reads CAWSSGLYEQYF. Written as DNA, the CDR3 is TGTGCCTGGAGTTCAGGCCTCTACGAGCAGTACTTC.